This T cell receptor beta chain comes out of a study of T-cell reconstitution after alpha-beta-depleted transplantation in children. Findings of the study overall: In patients about two months after transplant, alpha-beta T cells reportedly arose from several hundred expanded graft clones.

Preparation of the TCRbeta library used unique molecular identifiers. TCRdb fed the PCR reads into MiXCR, producing one record per CDR3 protein. The table lists approximately 500,000 distinct CDR3 sequences, 10% of them singletons. CDR1 is ENHRY, CDR2 SYGVKD, per germline. V trimming: 4 bases; J trimming: 2 bases; junction bases outside the gene matches: 5. The CDR3 length is 16 residues. This clonotype was counted ten times or more. Its specificity is unknown. The source of this sequence is a child younger than 10 with inherited bone marrow failure, due to receive a stem cell transplant. The rearrangement joins TRBV10-3 to TRBJ2-3; 11 bases agree with TRBD2. Sequenced here: PBMCs, sampled before TCRalphabeta/CD19-depleted stem cell transplant. The CDR3 coding sequence is TGTGCCATCAGTGCCCTAGCGGGAGGCCCCACAGATACGCAGTATTTT. It specifies CAISALAGGPTDTQYF.